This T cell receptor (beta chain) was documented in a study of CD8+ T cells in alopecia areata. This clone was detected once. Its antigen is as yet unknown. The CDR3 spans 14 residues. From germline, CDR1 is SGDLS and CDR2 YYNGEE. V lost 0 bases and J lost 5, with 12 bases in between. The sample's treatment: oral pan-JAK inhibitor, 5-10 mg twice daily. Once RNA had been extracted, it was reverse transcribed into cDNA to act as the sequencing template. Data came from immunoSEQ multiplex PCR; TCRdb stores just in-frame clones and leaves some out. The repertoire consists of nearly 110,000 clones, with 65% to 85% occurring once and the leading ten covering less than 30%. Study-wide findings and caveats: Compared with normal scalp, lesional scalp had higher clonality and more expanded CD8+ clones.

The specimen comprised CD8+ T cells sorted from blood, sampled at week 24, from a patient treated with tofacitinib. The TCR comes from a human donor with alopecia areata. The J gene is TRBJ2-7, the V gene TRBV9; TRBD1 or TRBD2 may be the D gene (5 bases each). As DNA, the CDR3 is TGTGCCAGCAGCGTAGAGGCCGGGGCCCACGAGCAGTACTTC. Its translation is CASSVEAGAHEQYF.